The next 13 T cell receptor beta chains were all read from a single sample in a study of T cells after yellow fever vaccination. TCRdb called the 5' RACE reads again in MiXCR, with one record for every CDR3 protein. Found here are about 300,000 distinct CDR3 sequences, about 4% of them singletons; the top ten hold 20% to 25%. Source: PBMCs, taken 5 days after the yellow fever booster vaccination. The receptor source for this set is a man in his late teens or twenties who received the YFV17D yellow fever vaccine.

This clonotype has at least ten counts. CDR3 amino acids: CASSPDRTRGYTF. In nucleotides, the CDR3 is TGTGCCAGCAGCCCCGACAGGACTAGGGGCTACACCTTC. The chain has TRBV7-9 and TRBJ1-2, with D maybe TRBD1 (6 bases). This CDR3 has 13 amino acids. CDR1 SEHNR and CDR2 FQNEAQ come from the germline V gene (reference sequence). V lost 5 bases to trimming and J lost 8 bases, with 15 bases between them. Drawing the rest from reference TRBV7-9 and TRBJ1-2, the complete variable domain is DTGVSQNPRHKITKRGQNVTFRCDPISEHNRLYWYRQTLGQGPEFLTYFQNEAQLEKSRLLSDRFSAERPKGSFSTLEIQRTEQGDSAMYLCASSPDRTRGYTFGSGTRLTVV.

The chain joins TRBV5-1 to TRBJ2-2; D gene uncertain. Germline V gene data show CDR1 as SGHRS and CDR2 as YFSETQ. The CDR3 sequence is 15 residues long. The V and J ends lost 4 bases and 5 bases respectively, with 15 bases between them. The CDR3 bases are TGCGCCAGCAGCCCAGCCGTGGGCGAGACCGGGGAGCTGTTTTTT. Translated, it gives CASSPAVGETGELFF.

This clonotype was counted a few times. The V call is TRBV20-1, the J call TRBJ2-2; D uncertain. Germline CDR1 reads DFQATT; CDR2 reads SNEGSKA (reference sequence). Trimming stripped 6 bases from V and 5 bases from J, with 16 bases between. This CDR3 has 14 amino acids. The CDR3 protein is CSAVPGLGTGELFF. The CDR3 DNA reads TGCAGTGCCGTGCCCGGGTTGGGTACCGGGGAGCTGTTTTTT.

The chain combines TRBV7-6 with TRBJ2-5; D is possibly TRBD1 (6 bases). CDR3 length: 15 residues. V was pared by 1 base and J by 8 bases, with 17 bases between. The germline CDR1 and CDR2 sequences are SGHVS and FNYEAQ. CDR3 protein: CASSLGTGTSTTQYF. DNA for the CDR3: TGTGCCAGCAGCTTAGGAACCGGGACAAGTACTACCCAGTACTTC.

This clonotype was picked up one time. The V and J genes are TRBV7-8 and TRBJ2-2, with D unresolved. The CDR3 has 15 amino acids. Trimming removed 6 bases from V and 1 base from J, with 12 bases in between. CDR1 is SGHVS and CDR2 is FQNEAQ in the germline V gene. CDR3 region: CASRSRRMNTGELFF. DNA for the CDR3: TGTGCCAGCAGGTCTAGGCGAATGAACACCGGGGAGCTGTTTTTT.

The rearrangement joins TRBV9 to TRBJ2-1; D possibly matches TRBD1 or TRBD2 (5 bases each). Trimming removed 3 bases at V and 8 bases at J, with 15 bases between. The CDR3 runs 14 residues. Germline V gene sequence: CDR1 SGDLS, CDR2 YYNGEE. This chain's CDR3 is CASSARGVRDEQFF. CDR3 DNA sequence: TGTGCCAGCAGCGCTAGGGGAGTTAGAGATGAGCAGTTCTTC. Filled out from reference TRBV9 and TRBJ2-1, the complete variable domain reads DSGVTQTPKHLITATGQRVTLRCSPRSGDLSVYWYQQSLDQGLQFLIQYYNGEERAKGNILERFSAQQFPDLHSELNLSSLELGDSALYFCASSARGVRDEQFFGPGTRLTVL.

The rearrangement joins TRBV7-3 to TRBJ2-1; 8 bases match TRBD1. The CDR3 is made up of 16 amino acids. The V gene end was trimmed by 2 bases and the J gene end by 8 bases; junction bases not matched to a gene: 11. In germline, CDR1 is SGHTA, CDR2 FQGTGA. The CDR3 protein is CASSLFERTGSHEQFF. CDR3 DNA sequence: TGTGCCAGCAGCTTATTTGAGAGGACAGGGTCGCATGAGCAGTTCTTC.

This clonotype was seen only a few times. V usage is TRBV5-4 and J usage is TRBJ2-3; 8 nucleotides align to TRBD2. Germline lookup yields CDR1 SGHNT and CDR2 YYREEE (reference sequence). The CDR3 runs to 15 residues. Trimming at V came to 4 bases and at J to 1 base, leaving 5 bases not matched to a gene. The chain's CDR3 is CASSNGGAGTDTQYF. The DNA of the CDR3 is TGTGCCAGCAGCAACGGGGGGGCGGGCACAGATACGCAGTATTTT. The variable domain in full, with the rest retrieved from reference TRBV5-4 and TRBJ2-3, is ETGVTQSPTHLIKTRGQQVTLRCSSQSGHNTVSWYQQALGQGPQFIFQYYREEENGRGNFPPRFSGLQFPNYSSELNVNALELDDSALYLCASSNGGAGTDTQYFGPGTRLTVL.

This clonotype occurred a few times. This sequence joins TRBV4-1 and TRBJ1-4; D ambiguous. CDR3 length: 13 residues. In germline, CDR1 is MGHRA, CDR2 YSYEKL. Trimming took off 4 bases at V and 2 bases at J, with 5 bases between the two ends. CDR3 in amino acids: CASSRSTNEKLFF. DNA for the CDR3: TGCGCCAGCAGCCGTAGTACTAATGAAAAACTGTTTTTT.

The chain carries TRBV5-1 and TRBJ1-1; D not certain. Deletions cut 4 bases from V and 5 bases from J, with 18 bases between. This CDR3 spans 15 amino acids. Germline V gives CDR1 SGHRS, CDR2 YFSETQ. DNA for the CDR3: TGCGCCAGCAGCGGTACTTTGGGTGATGGTACTGAAGCTTTCTTT. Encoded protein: CASSGTLGDGTEAFF.

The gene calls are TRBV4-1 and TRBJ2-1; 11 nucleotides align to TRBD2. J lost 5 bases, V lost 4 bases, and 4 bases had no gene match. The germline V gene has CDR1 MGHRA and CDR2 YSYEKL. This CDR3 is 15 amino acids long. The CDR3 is CASSPVSGGDNEQFF. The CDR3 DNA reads TGCGCCAGCAGCCCGGTTAGCGGGGGGGACAATGAGCAGTTCTTC.

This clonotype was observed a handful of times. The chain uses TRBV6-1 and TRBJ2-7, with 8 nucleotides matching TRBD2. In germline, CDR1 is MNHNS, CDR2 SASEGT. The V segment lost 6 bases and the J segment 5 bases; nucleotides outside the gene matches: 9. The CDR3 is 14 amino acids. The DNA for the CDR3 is TGTGCCAGCAGGGGGACTAGTCTCCCCAACGAGCAGTACTTC. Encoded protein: CASRGTSLPNEQYF.

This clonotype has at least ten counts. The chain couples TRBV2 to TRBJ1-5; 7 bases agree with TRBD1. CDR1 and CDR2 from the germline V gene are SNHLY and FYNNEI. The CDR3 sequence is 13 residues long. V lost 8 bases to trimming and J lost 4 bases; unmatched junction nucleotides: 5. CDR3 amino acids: CASGDSLNQPQHF. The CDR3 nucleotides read TGTGCCAGCGGGGACAGCCTTAATCAGCCCCAGCATTTT.